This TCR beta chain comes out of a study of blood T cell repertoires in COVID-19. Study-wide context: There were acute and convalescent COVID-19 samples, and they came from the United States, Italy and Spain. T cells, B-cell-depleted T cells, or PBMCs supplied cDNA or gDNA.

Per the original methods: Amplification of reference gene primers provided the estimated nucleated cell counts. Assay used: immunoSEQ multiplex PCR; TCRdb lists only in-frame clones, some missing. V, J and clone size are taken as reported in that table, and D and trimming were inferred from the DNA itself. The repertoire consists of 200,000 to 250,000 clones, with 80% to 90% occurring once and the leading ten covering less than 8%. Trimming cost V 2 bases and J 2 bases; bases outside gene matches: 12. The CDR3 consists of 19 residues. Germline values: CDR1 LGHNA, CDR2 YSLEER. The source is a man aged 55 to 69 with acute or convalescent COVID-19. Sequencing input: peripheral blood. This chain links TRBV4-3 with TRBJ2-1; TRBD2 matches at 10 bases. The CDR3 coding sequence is TGCGCCAGCAGCCAACTGACTAGCGGGTGGACGGGGGCCTACAATGAGCAGTTCTTC. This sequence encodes CASSQLTSGWTGAYNEQFF.